These T cell receptor beta chains were read from a single sample in a study of cytomegalovirus exposure and HLA in healthy donors. Repertoires were generated with immunoSEQ multiplex PCR, while TCRdb's copy carries only in-frame clones and drops some. The repertoire consists of about 120,000 clones, with roughly 68% occurring once and the leading ten covering about 2.2%. The sequencing sample was made of PBMCs. These receptor sequences come from a woman aged 25 to 39 in good health and CMV-seronegative. Both conserved end residues are part of each CDR3. Each record gives: clone size, J gene, V gene, D gene, CDR3 protein, CDR3 DNA. The D gene is left open where the match is weak. Where a row states a size, it is once, few, many or the class of an expanded clone; other rows omit it.

size: -; J: TRBJ1-2; V: TRBV6-5; D: -; CDR3: CASSYGRGGTYGYTF; DNA: TGTGCCAGCAGTTACGGCAGGGGCGGTACCTATGGCTACACCTTC
size: -; J: TRBJ2-1; V: TRBV11-3; D: TRBD2; CDR3: CASSSGTSGSYNEQFF; DNA: TGTGCCAGCAGCTCGGGGACTAGCGGCAGCTACAATGAGCAGTTCTTC
size: -; J: TRBJ2-7; V: TRBV4-1; D: -; CDR3: CASSHLERGPAGYEQYF; DNA: TGCGCCAGCAGCCATTTAGAGCGTGGGCCGGCGGGTTACGAGCAGTACTTC
size: few; J: TRBJ1-4; V: TRBV6-8; D: -; CDR3: CASSYSMGQVNEKLFF; DNA: TGTGCCAGCAGTTACTCGATGGGCCAGGTTAATGAAAAACTGTTTTTT
size: few; J: TRBJ2-7; V: TRBV6-1; D: -; CDR3: CASSESVYEQYF; DNA: TGTGCCAGCAGTGAATCAGTCTACGAGCAGTACTTC
size: few; J: TRBJ2-3; V: TRBV7-9; D: -; CDR3: CASNIAGTDTQYF; DNA: TGTGCCAGCAACATTGCGGGGACAGATACGCAGTATTTT
size: -; J: TRBJ2-3; V: TRBV14; D: -; CDR3: CASSQGPSATTKIRTDTQYF; DNA: TGTGCCAGCAGCCAAGGTCCTAGCGCGACAACCAAGATACGCACAGATACGCAGTATTTT
size: -; J: TRBJ1-3; V: TRBV19; D: -; CDR3: CASSLISRGGGNTIYF; DNA: TGTGCCAGTAGCCTCATCAGTCGGGGAGGTGGAAACACCATATATTTT
size: -; J: TRBJ2-1; V: TRBV6-1; D: TRBD2; CDR3: CASSELAGGAGGNEQFF; DNA: TGTGCCAGCAGTGAACTAGCGGGAGGCGCCGGCGGCAATGAGCAGTTCTTC
size: -; J: TRBJ2-7; V: TRBV15; D: -; CDR3: CATSVGGAKGSYEQYF; DNA: TGTGCCACCAGCGTTGGGGGGGCGAAAGGCTCCTACGAGCAGTACTTC
size: -; J: TRBJ1-5; V: TRBV11-3; D: TRBD1; CDR3: CASSPKLGRGQKGDQPQHF; DNA: TGTGCCAGCAGCCCAAAGTTGGGCAGGGGGCAAAAAGGGGATCAGCCCCAGCATTTT
size: -; J: TRBJ2-4; V: TRBV7-6; D: TRBD1; CDR3: CARHRTGNIQYF; DNA: TGTGCCAGACACCGGACAGGAAACATTCAGTACTTC
size: -; J: TRBJ2-3; V: TRBV19; D: -; CDR3: CASRRVSGSSRDTQYF; DNA: TGTGCCAGTAGACGGGTTAGCGGAAGTTCTCGAGATACGCAGTATTTT
size: -; J: TRBJ2-7; V: TRBV28; D: TRBD2; CDR3: CASSDQQIAGGPMDF; DNA: TGTGCCAGCAGCGACCAGCAGATAGCGGGAGGGCCAATGGACTTC
size: -; J: TRBJ1-2; V: TRBV6-5; D: -; CDR3: CASRPQGGYGYTF; DNA: TGTGCCAGCAGGCCTCAGGGAGGGTATGGCTACACCTTC
size: -; J: TRBJ1-1; V: TRBV4-1; D: -; CDR3: CASSPQGGYSDTEAFF; DNA: TGCGCCAGCAGCCCCCAGGGAGGATATTCGGACACTGAAGCTTTCTTT
size: few; J: TRBJ2-2; V: TRBV28; D: -; CDR3: CASSFEQDAGELFF; DNA: TGTGCCAGCAGTTTTGAACAGGATGCCGGGGAGCTGTTTTTT
size: -; J: TRBJ2-7; V: TRBV6-5; D: TRBD1; CDR3: CASRQGDEQYF; DNA: TGTGCCAGCAGACAGGGGGACGAGCAGTACTTC
size: -; J: TRBJ2-7; V: TRBV28; D: TRBD2; CDR3: CASSFTSESLYEQYF; DNA: TGTGCCAGCAGTTTTACTAGCGAGTCTTTGTACGAGCAGTACTTC
size: -; J: TRBJ2-3; V: TRBV29-1; D: TRBD2; CDR3: CSVMGVAGTPDTQYF; DNA: TGCAGCGTGATGGGGGTAGCGGGAACCCCAGATACGCAGTATTTT
size: few; J: TRBJ2-7; V: TRBV7-8; D: TRBD1; CDR3: CASSLAGTALYEQYF; DNA: TGTGCCAGCAGTTTGGCCGGGACAGCGCTATACGAGCAGTACTTC
size: -; J: TRBJ2-7; V: TRBV7-9; D: TRBD1; CDR3: CASSTLQGESSYEQYF; DNA: TGTGCCAGCAGCACGTTACAGGGGGAGAGCTCCTACGAGCAGTACTTC
size: -; J: TRBJ1-1; V: TRBV5-6; D: -; CDR3: CASSPNEAAEAFF; DNA: TGTGCCAGCAGCCCCAACGAGGCTGCTGAAGCTTTCTTT
size: few; J: TRBJ1-6; V: TRBV29-1; D: -; CDR3: CSVAQALNSPLHF; DNA: TGCAGCGTTGCTCAGGCCCTTAATTCACCCCTCCACTTT
size: -; J: TRBJ2-7; V: TRBV28; D: -; CDR3: CASSSSLSLGSWSYEQYF; DNA: TGTGCCAGCAGCTCCTCCCTCTCCTTGGGTAGCTGGTCCTACGAGCAGTACTTC
size: -; J: TRBJ2-7; V: TRBV11-2; D: -; CDR3: CASSLEWTDPWYF; DNA: TGTGCCAGCAGCTTAGAATGGACAGATCCGTGGTACTTC
size: -; J: TRBJ2-5; V: TRBV4-3; D: TRBD1; CDR3: CASSRLTGAKETQYF; DNA: TGCGCCAGCAGCCGCCTAACAGGGGCCAAAGAGACCCAGTACTTC
size: -; J: TRBJ1-1; V: TRBV9; D: -; CDR3: CASSVGQHTEAFF; DNA: TGTGCCAGCAGCGTAGGACAGCACACTGAAGCTTTCTTT
size: -; J: TRBJ1-3; V: TRBV7-8; D: -; CDR3: CASSLEAGGTGNTIYF; DNA: TGTGCCAGCAGCTTAGAGGCGGGGGGGACTGGAAACACCATATATTTT
size: -; J: TRBJ2-5; V: TRBV7-9; D: TRBD1; CDR3: CASSRDDRGFQETQYF; DNA: TGTGCCAGCAGCCGTGATGACAGGGGTTTCCAAGAGACCCAGTACTTC
size: -; J: TRBJ2-7; V: TRBV5-1; D: -; CDR3: CASSSRGGGSWYEQYF; DNA: TGCGCCAGCAGCTCCCGTGGGGGCGGGAGTTGGTACGAGCAGTACTTC
size: -; J: TRBJ1-1; V: TRBV30; D: -; CDR3: CAWSLNLNTEAFF; DNA: TGTGCCTGGAGTTTAAACTTGAACACTGAAGCTTTCTTT
size: -; J: TRBJ2-1; V: TRBV28; D: TRBD2; CDR3: CASSFPGTSHNEQFF; DNA: TGTGCCAGCAGTTTCCCCGGGACTAGCCACAATGAGCAGTTCTTC
size: -; J: TRBJ1-2; V: TRBV2; D: -; CDR3: CASTRVRDGYTF; DNA: TGTGCCAGCACCCGCGTCAGGGATGGCTACACCTTC
size: few; J: TRBJ2-7; V: TRBV11-2; D: TRBD2; CDR3: CASSLGPRGGYEQYF; DNA: TGTGCCAGCAGCTTGGGGCCCCGCGGGGGCTACGAGCAGTACTTC
size: few; J: TRBJ1-1; V: TRBV18; D: TRBD1; CDR3: CASSPPRDRVLISPEAFF; DNA: TGTGCCAGCTCACCCCCCCGGGACAGGGTGCTTATTAGCCCTGAAGCTTTCTTT
size: -; J: TRBJ1-2; V: TRBV7-2; D: -; CDR3: CASSLGGGQTISYGYTF; DNA: TGTGCCAGCAGCTTAGGGGGCGGACAGACTATTAGCTATGGCTACACCTTC
size: few; J: TRBJ2-1; V: TRBV12-5; D: -; CDR3: CASAFGGQRNAYNEQFF; DNA: TGTGCTAGCGCCTTCGGGGGGCAGCGAAATGCCTACAATGAGCAGTTCTTC
size: once; J: TRBJ2-1; V: TRBV7-9; D: TRBD2; CDR3: CASSPPRGSSYNEQFF; DNA: TGTGCCAGCAGCCCCCCCCGCGGGAGCTCCTACAATGAGCAGTTCTTC
size: few; J: TRBJ1-1; V: TRBV7-2; D: TRBD1; CDR3: CASSSQGGEAFF; DNA: TGTGCCAGCAGCTCCCAGGGGGGTGAAGCTTTCTTT
size: -; J: TRBJ1-3; V: TRBV7-9; D: TRBD1; CDR3: CASSLNQGVIGNTIYF; DNA: TGTGCCAGCAGCCTAAATCAGGGGGTCATCGGAAACACCATATATTTT
size: once; J: TRBJ2-1; V: TRBV4-2; D: TRBD1; CDR3: CASSPQERQGVDEQFF; DNA: TGTGCCAGCAGCCCCCAGGAGAGACAGGGTGTCGATGAGCAGTTCTTC
size: -; J: TRBJ2-5; V: TRBV7-2; D: TRBD2; CDR3: CASSPRLAGEETQYF; DNA: TGTGCCAGCAGCCCCAGACTAGCGGGGGAGGAGACCCAGTACTTC
size: -; J: TRBJ2-5; V: TRBV5-4; D: -; CDR3: CASSQSRYQETQYF; DNA: TGTGCCAGCAGCCAATCTAGGTACCAAGAGACCCAGTACTTC
size: -; J: TRBJ1-2; V: TRBV30; D: TRBD1; CDR3: CAWSVLGTGGVSFSGYTF; DNA: TGTGCCTGGAGTGTACTGGGGACAGGGGGGGTCTCTTTTTCTGGCTACACCTTC
size: once; J: TRBJ2-1; V: TRBV5-1; D: TRBD2; CDR3: CASSWAGLAGNNEQFF; DNA: TGCGCCAGCAGCTGGGCGGGACTAGCGGGAAACAATGAGCAGTTCTTC
size: -; J: TRBJ2-5; V: TRBV7-8; D: TRBD2; CDR3: CASSRTSPQETQYF; DNA: TGTGCCAGCAGCCGGACTAGTCCCCAAGAGACCCAGTACTTC